The 24 T cell receptor beta chains below were found in one sample sequenced in a study of PD-L1 blockade in urothelial cancer. Time point specified: peripheral blood 6 weeks after treatment start. TCRdb's copy holds only in-frame clones and misses some; the assay was immunoSEQ multiplex PCR. This sample has about 120,000 clones, with around 88% found just once. Sequenced material: PBMCs, taken around atezolizumab (anti-PD-L1) treatment. The receptors derive from a man aged 50-60 years with urothelial cancer.

The chain combines TRBV27 with TRBJ2-7; tentative D call: TRBD2 (6 bases). The CDR3 covers 14 residues. Germline assignment: CDR1 MNHEY and CDR2 SMNVEV (reference sequence). V dropped 2 bases and J dropped 2 bases, with 10 bases sitting between them. In nucleotides, the CDR3 is TGTGCCAGCAGTTTAAAGAGGGAGGCCTACGAGCAGTACTTC. Translation: CASSLKREAYEQYF.

The genes are TRBV7-9 and TRBJ1-2; 7 nucleotides match TRBD1. This CDR3 has 13 amino acids. In germline, CDR1 is SEHNR, CDR2 FQNEAQ (reference sequence). The V segment lost 1 base and the J segment 8 bases; nucleotides outside the gene matches: 4. The DNA of the CDR3 is TGTGCCAGCAGCTTAGATACAGGGGACGGCTACACCTTC. Residues: CASSLDTGDGYTF.

DNA of the CDR3: TGCGCCAGCAGCTTGGCCGGGACAGGGGGTTTACGGAACACTGAAGCTTTCTTT. Translation: CASSLAGTGGLRNTEAFF. This chain uses TRBV5-1 with TRBJ1-1; 11 bases fit TRBD1. The germline V gene encodes CDR1 SGHRS and CDR2 YFSETQ. J gave up 1 base and V 0 bases, and 8 bases lay outside the gene matches. This CDR3 contains 18 residues.

The chain recombines TRBV28 with TRBJ2-1, with 7 nucleotides matching TRBD1. The CDR3 sequence is 13 residues long. Germline V gene data show CDR1 as MDHEN and CDR2 as SYDVKM. The junction had 7 bases not matched to a gene; V was cut back by 5 bases and J by 9 bases. In DNA form, the CDR3 reads TGTGCCAGCAGTACCGACAGGGTTGGTGAGCAGTTCTTC. Translation gives CASSTDRVGEQFF.

This rearrangement joins TRBV25-1 to TRBJ2-1; D might be TRBD1 (6 bases). V was clipped by 3 bases and J by 7 bases, with 7 bases between them. The CDR3 covers 12 residues. CDR1 is MGHDK, CDR2 SYGVNS, per germline. The CDR3 DNA is TGTGCCAGCAGTGATAGGGGGAATGAGCAGTTCTTC. Its translation is CASSDRGNEQFF.

The V and J genes are TRBV10-3 and TRBJ2-7; possibly TRBD1 for D (8 bases). Germline-derived CDR1 and CDR2 are ENHRY and SYGVKD. Between the trimmed V and J ends, which lost 2 bases and 3 bases, there was a span of 17 bases. The CDR3 covers 16 residues. Here the CDR3 reads CAISEPGQGGGYEQYF. CDR3 bases: TGTGCCATCAGTGAGCCAGGACAGGGAGGGGGCTACGAGCAGTACTTC.

The V and J genes are TRBV28 and TRBJ2-1; D possibly corresponds to TRBD1 (5 bases). V shed 6 bases and J shed 0 bases, with 15 bases lying between them. CDR3 length: 16 residues. The germline CDR1 and CDR2 sequences are MDHEN and SYDVKM. CDR3 bases: TGTGCCAGCAGACCCGAAGGGGCTGGCTCCTACAATGAGCAGTTCTTC. Protein product: CASRPEGAGSYNEQFF.

The chain is built from TRBV6-6 and TRBJ1-2; tentative D call: TRBD1 (5 bases). Germline lookup yields CDR1 MNHNY and CDR2 SVGAGI (reference sequence). Trimming stripped 7 bases from V and 2 bases from J, with 11 bases between. The CDR3 length is 13 residues. CDR3 nucleotide sequence: TGTGCCAGCACGGTACAGGAAAACTATGGCTACACCTTC. Its translation is CASTVQENYGYTF.

This clone has just a few counts. V gene TRBV19 combines with J gene TRBJ1-5, with a weak D call TRBD1 (5 bases). CDR3 length: 13 amino acids. V dropped 10 bases and J dropped 4 bases, with 14 bases sitting between them. From germline, CDR1 is LNHDA and CDR2 SQIVND (reference sequence). The CDR3 DNA reads as TGTGCCACCCACTCCAGGGCAAATCAGCCCCAGCATTTT. Its translation: CATHSRANQPQHF.

The chain joins TRBV5-1 to TRBJ2-3; weak D call: TRBD1 (5 bases). Germline V CDR1 and CDR2: SGHRS, YFSETQ. This CDR3 contains 15 residues. Trimming left V 0 bases short and J 4 bases short, with 12 bases between. The CDR3 sequence: CASSLGGRASDTQYF. The CDR3 nucleotides read TGCGCCAGCAGCTTGGGCGGCAGGGCGTCAGATACGCAGTATTTT.

This clone was observed a few times. V and J are TRBV5-1 and TRBJ2-7; possible D gene TRBD2, 6 bases. Trimming left V 4 bases short and J 0 bases short, with 8 bases between. Germline-derived CDR1 and CDR2 are SGHRS and YFSETQ. This CDR3 spans 13 amino acids. The CDR3 DNA reads as TGCGCCAGCAGCACCGGGAGCTCCTACGAGCAGTACTTC. The encoded protein is CASSTGSSYEQYF.

The CDR3 is CASRIQGGIQYF. The CDR3 coding sequence is TGTGCCAGCAGAATTCAGGGAGGCATTCAGTACTTC. This chain connects TRBV6-1 to TRBJ2-4; D is possibly TRBD2 (6 bases). Trimming stripped 6 bases from V and 9 bases from J, with 12 bases between. This CDR3 spans 12 amino acids. Germline CDR1 MNHNS, CDR2 SASEGT.

This clone has only one observation. The rearrangement uses TRBV11-2 and TRBJ2-7, with D perhaps matching TRBD2 (5 bases). This CDR3 is built from 14 residues. The germline V gene has CDR1 SGHAT and CDR2 FQNNGV. Between the trimmed V and J ends, which lost 1 base and 6 bases, there was a span of 13 bases. As DNA, the CDR3 is TGTGCCAGCAGCTTAGCAATTCAACGGGGCGAGCAGTACTTC. Translated: CASSLAIQRGEQYF.

The chain recombines TRBV27 with TRBJ2-7; D gene ambiguous. This CDR3 comprises 13 residues. Looked up from germline, CDR1 is MNHEY and CDR2 is SMNVEV (reference sequence). V dropped 3 bases and J dropped 3 bases, with 9 bases sitting between them. CDR3 in DNA: TGTGCCAGCAGTTTGGTCGGTGGCTACGAGCAGTACTTC. It translates to CASSLVGGYEQYF.

The chain has TRBV15 and TRBJ1-5; D gene ambiguous. CDR3 length: 13 residues. Germline-derived CDR1 and CDR2 are LNHNV and YYDKDF (reference sequence). Trimming removed 1 base from V and 3 bases from J, with 4 bases in between. CDR3 sequence (DNA): TGTGCCACCAGCAGAGCCTACAATCAGCCCCAGCATTTT. This encodes CATSRAYNQPQHF.

The chain uses TRBV28 and TRBJ1-4; 12 bases map to TRBD1. V gave up 5 bases and J gave up 8 bases; unmatched junction bases: 9. The CDR3 extends over 16 amino acids. Germline loops: CDR1 MDHEN, CDR2 SYDVKM. In DNA, the CDR3 is TGTGCCAGCAGTCCCCAGGGACAGGGGGCAGGGGAAAAACTGTTTTTT. It translates to CASSPQGQGAGEKLFF.

In this sample, this clone turned up a few times. The chain links TRBV7-2 to TRBJ2-7; the D gene is possibly TRBD1 (5 bases). Trimming left V 4 bases short and J 6 bases short, with 10 bases between. Germline values: CDR1 SGHTA, CDR2 FQGNSA. This CDR3 has 12 residues. The CDR3 sequence is CASSSQGIEQYF. The CDR3, as DNA: TGTGCCAGCAGCTCCCAGGGCATCGAGCAGTACTTC.

In DNA form, the CDR3 reads TGTGCCAGTAGTATAAAAGACGGCCAGGAATACGAGCAGTACTTC. Encoded protein: CASSIKDGQEYEQYF. The chain couples TRBV19 to TRBJ2-7; D call uncertain. This CDR3 region has 15 residues. V was shortened by 2 bases and J by 4 bases, with 15 bases between the two germline ends. CDR1 and CDR2 (germline): LNHDA, SQIVND (reference sequence).

The chain has TRBV4-1 and TRBJ2-5; 15 nucleotides match TRBD2. V lost 1 base, J lost 3 bases, and 3 bases stayed unmatched. CDR3 length: 17 residues. CDR1 is MGHRA, CDR2 YSYEKL, per germline. This CDR3 is CASSQGRTSGREETQYF. The CDR3 DNA sequence: TGCGCCAGCAGCCAAGGCCGGACTAGCGGGAGGGAAGAGACCCAGTACTTC.

The chain carries TRBV19 and TRBJ2-1; 10 bases are a match to TRBD2. The junction had 4 bases not matched to a gene; V was cut back by 2 bases and J by 6 bases. Germline V gives CDR1 LNHDA, CDR2 SQIVND (reference sequence). The CDR3 contains 15 residues. The CDR3 DNA reads as TGTGCCAGTAGTATAACGGGACTAGCGCGCAATGAGCAGTTCTTC. This encodes CASSITGLARNEQFF. Supplemented by reference TRBV19 and TRBJ2-1, the full variable domain reads DGGITQSPKYLFRKEGQNVTLSCEQNLNHDAMYWYRQDPGQGLRLIYYSQIVNDFQKGDIAEGYSVSREKKESFPLTVTSAQKNPTAFYLCASSITGLARNEQFFGPGTRLTVL.

The rearrangement uses TRBV28 and TRBJ2-2; D gene unclear. Per the germline V gene, CDR1 is MDHEN and CDR2 is SYDVKM. The ends were cut back, 8 bases at V and 7 bases at J, with 17 bases in the middle. The CDR3 sequence is 14 residues long. The CDR3 region has the DNA TGTGCCAGCTATCCTACAGTCTTTCTCGGGGAGCTGTTTTTT. Its protein is CASYPTVFLGELFF.

This clone was seen only once. CDR3 nucleotide sequence: TGTGCCAGCAGCAGAGACAGGGGGAGTGCCGGGGAGCTGTTTTTT. Translated, it gives CASSRDRGSAGELFF. V and J are TRBV7-2 and TRBJ2-2; 9 bases are shared with TRBD1. Unmatched junction bases numbered 7, after V lost 5 bases and J lost 6 bases. Germline V gene data show CDR1 as SGHTA and CDR2 as FQGNSA. The CDR3 is 15 amino acids.

The chain employs TRBV9 and TRBJ2-3, with D possibly being TRBD1 (6 bases). The CDR3 covers 15 residues. V lost 2 bases to trimming and J lost 0 bases, with 10 bases between them. From germline, CDR1 is SGDLS and CDR2 YYNGEE. CDR3: CASSVDGTSTDTQYF. The CDR3 DNA reads as TGTGCCAGCAGCGTGGACGGGACAAGCACAGATACGCAGTATTTT.

This chain joins TRBV19 and TRBJ1-1, with TRBD1 identical over 8 bases. V lost 5 bases, J lost 1 base, and 3 bases stayed unmatched. CDR1 and CDR2 (germline): LNHDA, SQIVND (reference sequence). CDR3 length equals 14 residues. CDR3 residues: CASSPQGANTEAFF. DNA for the CDR3: TGTGCCAGTAGTCCTCAGGGGGCGAACACTGAAGCTTTCTTT.